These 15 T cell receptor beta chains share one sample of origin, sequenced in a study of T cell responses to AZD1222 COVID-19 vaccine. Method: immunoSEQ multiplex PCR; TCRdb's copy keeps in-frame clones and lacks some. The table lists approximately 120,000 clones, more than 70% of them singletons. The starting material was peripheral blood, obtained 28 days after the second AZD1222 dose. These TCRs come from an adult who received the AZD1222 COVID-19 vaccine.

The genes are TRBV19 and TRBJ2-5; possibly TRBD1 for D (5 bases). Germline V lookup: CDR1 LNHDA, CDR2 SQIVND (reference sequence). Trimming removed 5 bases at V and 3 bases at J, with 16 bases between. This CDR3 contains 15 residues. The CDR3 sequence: CASSSHLFREETQYF. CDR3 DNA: TGTGCCAGTAGTTCCCACCTCTTCAGGGAAGAGACCCAGTACTTC.

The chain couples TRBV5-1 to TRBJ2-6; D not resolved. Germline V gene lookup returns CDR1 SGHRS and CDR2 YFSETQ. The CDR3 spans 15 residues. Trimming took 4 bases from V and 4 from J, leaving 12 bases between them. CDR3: CASSPQVGGANVLTF. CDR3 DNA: TGCGCCAGCAGCCCTCAGGTTGGCGGGGCCAACGTCCTGACTTTC.

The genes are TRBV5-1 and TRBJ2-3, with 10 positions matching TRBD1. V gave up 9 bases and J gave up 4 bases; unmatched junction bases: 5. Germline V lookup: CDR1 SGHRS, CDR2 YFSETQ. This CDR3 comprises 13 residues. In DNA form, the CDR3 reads TGCGCCACACGACAGGGGGCCCCAGATACGCAGTATTTT. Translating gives CATRQGAPDTQYF.

The CDR3: CAWSRLGRNTEAFF. CDR3 bases: TGTGCCTGGAGTAGACTGGGGAGGAACACTGAAGCTTTCTTT. This sequence joins TRBV30 and TRBJ1-1; D remains unclear. The V gene lost 2 bases and the J gene lost 1 base, with 11 bases spanning the gap. The CDR3 length is 14 residues. Per the germline V gene, CDR1 is GTSNPN and CDR2 is SVGIG (reference sequence).

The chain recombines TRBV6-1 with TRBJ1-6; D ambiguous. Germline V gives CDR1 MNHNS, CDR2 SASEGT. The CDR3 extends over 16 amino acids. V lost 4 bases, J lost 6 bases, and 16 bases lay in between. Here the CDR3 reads CASSAARMGPNSPLHF. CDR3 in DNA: TGTGCCAGCAGTGCCGCAAGAATGGGCCCTAATTCACCCCTCCACTTT.

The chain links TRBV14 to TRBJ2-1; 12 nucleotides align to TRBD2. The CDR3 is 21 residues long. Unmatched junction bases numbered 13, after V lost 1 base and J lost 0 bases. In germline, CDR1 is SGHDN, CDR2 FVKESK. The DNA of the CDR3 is TGTGCCAGCAGCCAAGCCTCCCTAGCGGGGGGGTACCAAAGCTCCTACAATGAGCAGTTCTTC. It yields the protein CASSQASLAGGYQSSYNEQFF.

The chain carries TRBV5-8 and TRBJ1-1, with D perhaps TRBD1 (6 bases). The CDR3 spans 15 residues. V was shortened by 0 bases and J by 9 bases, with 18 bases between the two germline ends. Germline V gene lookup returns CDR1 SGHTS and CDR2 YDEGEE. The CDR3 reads CASSLGRRDNGKAFF. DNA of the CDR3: TGTGCCAGCAGCTTGGGAAGACGGGACAATGGAAAAGCTTTCTTT.

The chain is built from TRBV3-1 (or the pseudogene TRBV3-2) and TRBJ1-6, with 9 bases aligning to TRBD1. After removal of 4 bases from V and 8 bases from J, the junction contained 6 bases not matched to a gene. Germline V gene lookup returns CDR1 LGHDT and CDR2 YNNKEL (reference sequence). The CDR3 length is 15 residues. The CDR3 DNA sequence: TGTGCCAGCAGCCGAGGGGACAGGGAAGATTCACCCCTCCACTTT. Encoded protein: CASSRGDREDSPLHF.

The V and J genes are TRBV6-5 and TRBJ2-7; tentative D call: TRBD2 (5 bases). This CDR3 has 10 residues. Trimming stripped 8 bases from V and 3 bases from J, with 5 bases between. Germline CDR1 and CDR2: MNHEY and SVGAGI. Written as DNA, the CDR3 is TGTGCCAGCGAGGGCTACGAGCAGTACTTC. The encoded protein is CASEGYEQYF.

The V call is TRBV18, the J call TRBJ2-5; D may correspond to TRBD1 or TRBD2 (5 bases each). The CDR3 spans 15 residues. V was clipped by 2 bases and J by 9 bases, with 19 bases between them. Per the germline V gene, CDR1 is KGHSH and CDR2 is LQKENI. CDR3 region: CASSPKSGRRGAQYF. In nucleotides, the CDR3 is TGTGCCAGCTCACCAAAGTCGGGTCGGAGAGGGGCCCAGTACTTC.

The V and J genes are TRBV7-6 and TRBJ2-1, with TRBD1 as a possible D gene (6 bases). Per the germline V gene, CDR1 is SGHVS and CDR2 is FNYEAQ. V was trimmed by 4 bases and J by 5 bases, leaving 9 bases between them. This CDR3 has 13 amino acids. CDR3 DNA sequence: TGTGCCAGCAGCTCAGGACAGAACAATGAGCAGTTCTTC. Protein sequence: CASSSGQNNEQFF.

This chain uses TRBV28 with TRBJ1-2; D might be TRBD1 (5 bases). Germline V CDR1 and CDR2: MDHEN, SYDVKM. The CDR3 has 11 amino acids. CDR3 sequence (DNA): TGTGCAAGCGGGGGGAGTGAGGGCTACACCTTC. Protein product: CASGGSEGYTF.

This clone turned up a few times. The CDR3 nucleotides read TGCGCCAGCAGCCAAGCGGACGGCACTGAAGCTTTCTTT. Protein product: CASSQADGTEAFF. This chain links TRBV4-3 with TRBJ1-1, with D unclear. Trimming removed 1 base at V and 4 bases at J, with 7 bases between. The CDR3 is made up of 13 amino acids. CDR1 is LGHNA and CDR2 is YSLEER in the germline V gene.

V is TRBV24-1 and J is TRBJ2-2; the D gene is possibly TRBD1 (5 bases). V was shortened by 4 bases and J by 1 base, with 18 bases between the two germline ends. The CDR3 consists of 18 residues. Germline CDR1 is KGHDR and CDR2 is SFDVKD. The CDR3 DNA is TGTGCCACCAGTGACCCCGGTTACGGACACCAGAACACCGGGGAGCTGTTTTTT. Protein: CATSDPGYGHQNTGELFF.

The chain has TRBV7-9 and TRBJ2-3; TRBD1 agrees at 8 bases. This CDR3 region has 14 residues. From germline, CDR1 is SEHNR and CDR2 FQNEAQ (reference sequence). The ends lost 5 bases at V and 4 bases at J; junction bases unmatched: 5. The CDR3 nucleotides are TGTGCCAGCAGCCCGGGACAGGCATCAGATACGCAGTATTTT. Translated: CASSPGQASDTQYF.